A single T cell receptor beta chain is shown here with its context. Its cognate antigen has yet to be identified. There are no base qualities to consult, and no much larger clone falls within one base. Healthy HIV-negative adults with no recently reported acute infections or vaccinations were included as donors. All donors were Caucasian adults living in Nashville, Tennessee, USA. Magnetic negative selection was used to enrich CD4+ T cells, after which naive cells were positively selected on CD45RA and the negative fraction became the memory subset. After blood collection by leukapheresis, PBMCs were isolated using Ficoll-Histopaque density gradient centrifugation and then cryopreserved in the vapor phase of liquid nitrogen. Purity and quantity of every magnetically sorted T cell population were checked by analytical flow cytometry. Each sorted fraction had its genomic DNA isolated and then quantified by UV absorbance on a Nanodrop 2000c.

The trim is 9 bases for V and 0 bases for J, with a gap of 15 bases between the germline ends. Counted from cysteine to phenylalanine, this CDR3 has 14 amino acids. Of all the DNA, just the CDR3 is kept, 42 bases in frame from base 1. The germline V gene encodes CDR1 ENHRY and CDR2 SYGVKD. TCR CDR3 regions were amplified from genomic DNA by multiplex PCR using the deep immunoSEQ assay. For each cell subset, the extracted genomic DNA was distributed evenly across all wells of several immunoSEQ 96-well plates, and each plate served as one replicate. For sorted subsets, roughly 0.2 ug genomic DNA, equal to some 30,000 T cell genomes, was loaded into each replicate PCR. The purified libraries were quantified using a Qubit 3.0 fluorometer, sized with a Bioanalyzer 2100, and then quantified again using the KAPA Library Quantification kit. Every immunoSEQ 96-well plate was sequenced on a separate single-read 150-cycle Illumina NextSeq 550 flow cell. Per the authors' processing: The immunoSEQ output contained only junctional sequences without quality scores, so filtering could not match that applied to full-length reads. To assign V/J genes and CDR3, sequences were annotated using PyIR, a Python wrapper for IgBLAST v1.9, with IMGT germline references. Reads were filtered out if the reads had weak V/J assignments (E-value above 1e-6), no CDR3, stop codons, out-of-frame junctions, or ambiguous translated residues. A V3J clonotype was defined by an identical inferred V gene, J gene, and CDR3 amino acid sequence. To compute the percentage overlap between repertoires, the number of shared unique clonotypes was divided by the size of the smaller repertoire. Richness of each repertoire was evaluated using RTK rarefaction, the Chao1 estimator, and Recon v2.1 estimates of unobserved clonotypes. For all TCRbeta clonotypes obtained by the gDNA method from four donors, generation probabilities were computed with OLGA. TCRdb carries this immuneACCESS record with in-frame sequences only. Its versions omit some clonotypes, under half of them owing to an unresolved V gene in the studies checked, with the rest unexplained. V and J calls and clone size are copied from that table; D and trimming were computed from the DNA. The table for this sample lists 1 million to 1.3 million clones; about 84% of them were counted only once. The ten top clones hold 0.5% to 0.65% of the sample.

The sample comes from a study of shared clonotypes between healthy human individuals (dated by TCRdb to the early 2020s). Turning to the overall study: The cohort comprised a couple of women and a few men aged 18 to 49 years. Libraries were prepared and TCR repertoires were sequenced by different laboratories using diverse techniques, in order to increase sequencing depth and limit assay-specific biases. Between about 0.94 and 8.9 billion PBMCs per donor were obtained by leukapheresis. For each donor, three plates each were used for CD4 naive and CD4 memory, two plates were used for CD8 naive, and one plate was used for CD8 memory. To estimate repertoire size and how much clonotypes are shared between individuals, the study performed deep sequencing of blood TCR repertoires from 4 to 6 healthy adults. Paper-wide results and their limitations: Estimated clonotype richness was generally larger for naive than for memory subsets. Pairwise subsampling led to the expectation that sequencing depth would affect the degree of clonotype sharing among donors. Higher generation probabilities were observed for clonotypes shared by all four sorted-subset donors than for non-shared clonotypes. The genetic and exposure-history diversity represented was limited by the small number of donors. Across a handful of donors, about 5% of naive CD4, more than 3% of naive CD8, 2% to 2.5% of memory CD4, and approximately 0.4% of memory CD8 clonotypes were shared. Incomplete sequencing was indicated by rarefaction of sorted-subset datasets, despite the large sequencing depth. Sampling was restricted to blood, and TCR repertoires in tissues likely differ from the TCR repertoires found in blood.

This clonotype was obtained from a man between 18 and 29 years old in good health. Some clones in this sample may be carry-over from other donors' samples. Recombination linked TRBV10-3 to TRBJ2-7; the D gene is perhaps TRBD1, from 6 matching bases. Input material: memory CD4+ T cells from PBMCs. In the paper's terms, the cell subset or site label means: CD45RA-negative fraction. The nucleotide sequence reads TGTGCCATGGGACAAGGGACCCGCTCCTACGAGCAGTACTTC. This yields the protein CAMGQGTRSYEQYF.